This T cell receptor beta chain was recorded in a study of T cell responses to AZD1222 COVID-19 vaccine. To note about this clone: Its antigen is not known.

Whole-study findings and limits: Spike-specific TCR breadth and depth rose after two AZD1222 doses. Spike was spanned by vaccine-associated CD4 TCRs, with dominance at 160-218 and 743-854. It should be noted that donors were predominantly white British and more often female, and clonal diversity was possibly underestimated.

The CDR3 has 15 amino acids. Germline lookup yields CDR1 GTSNPN and CDR2 SVGIG (reference sequence). V was clipped by 6 bases and J by 0 bases, with 17 bases between them. Sequencing was performed with immunoSEQ multiplex PCR; in TCRdb, only in-frame clones are kept and a portion is missing. In the table there are about 86,000 clones, about 72% of which are singletons. The clonotype was recovered from an adult in good health. The gene calls are TRBV30 and TRBJ1-1; D is possibly TRBD1 (6 bases). The starting material was peripheral blood, obtained on day 0 of AZD1222 vaccination. CDR3 protein: CACTQGPALNTEAFF. The CDR3 DNA is TGTGCCTGTACACAGGGACCTGCCCTGAACACTGAAGCTTTCTTT. Together with reference TRBV30 and TRBJ1-1, the CDR3 gives the full variable domain: SQTIHQWPATLVQPVGSPLSLECTVEGTSNPNLYWYRQAAGRGLQLLFYSVGIGQISSEVPQNLSASRPQDRQFILSSKKLLLSDSGFYLCACTQGPALNTEAFFGQGTRLTVV.